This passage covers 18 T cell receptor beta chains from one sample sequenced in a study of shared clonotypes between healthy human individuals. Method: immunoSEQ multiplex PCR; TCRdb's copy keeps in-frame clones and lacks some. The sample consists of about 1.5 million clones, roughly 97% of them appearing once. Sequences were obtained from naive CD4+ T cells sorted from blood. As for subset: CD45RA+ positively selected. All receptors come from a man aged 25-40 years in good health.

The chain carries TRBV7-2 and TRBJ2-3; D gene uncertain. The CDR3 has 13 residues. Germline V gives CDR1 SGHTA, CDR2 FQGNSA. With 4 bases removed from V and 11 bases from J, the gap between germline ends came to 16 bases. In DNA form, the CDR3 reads TGTGCCAGCAGCTCCCCATCCAGCCGTCGGCAGTATTTT. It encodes CASSSPSSRRQYF.

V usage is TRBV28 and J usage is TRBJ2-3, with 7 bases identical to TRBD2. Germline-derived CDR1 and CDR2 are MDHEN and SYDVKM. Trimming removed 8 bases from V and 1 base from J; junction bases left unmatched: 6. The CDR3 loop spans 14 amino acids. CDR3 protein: CASGRELGTDTQYF. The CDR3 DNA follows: TGTGCCAGCGGGCGGGAGTTGGGCACAGATACGCAGTATTTT.

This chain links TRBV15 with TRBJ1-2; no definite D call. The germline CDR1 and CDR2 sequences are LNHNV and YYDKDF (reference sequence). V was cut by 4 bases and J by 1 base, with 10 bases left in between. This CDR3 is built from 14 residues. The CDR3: CATSTRRLNYGYTF. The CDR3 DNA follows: TGTGCCACCAGCACCCGACGGCTTAACTATGGCTACACCTTC.

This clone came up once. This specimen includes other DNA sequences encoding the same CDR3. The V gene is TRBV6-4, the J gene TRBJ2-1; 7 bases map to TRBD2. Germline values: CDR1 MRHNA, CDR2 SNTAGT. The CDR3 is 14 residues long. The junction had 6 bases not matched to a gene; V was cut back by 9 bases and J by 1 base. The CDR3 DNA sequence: TGTGCCAGTAAGCGGGACTCTTCCTACAATGAGCAGTTCTTC. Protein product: CASKRDSSYNEQFF.

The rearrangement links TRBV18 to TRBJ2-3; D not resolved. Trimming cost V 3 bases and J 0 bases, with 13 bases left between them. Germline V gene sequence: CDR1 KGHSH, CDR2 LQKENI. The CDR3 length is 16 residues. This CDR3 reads CASSPLAQSSTDTQYF. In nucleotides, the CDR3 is TGTGCCAGCTCACCCCTCGCTCAGTCAAGCACAGATACGCAGTATTTT.

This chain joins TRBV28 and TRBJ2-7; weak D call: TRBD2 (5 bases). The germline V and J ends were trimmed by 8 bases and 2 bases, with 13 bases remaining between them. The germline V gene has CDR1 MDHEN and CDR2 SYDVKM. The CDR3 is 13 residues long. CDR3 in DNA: TGTGCCAGCCTTAAGCGGTCCCCCTACGAGCAGTACTTC. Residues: CASLKRSPYEQYF.

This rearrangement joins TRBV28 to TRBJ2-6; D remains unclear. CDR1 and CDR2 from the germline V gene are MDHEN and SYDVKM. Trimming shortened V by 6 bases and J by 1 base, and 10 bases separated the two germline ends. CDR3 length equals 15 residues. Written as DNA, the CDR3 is TGTGCCAGCAGCCCCGTTAGGTCTGGGGCCAACGTCCTGACTTTC. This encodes CASSPVRSGANVLTF. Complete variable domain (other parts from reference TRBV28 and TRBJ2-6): DVKVTQSSRYLVKRTGEKVFLECVQDMDHENMFWYRQDPGLGLRLIYFSYDVKMKEKGDIPEGYSVSREKKERFSLILESASTNQTSMYLCASSPVRSGANVLTFGAGSRLTVL.

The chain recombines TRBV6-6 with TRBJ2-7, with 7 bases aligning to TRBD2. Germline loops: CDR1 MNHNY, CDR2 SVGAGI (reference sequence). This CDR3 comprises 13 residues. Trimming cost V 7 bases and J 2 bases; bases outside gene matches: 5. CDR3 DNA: TGTGCCAGCAAACCGGGGGGTACCTACGAGCAGTACTTC. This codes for CASKPGGTYEQYF.

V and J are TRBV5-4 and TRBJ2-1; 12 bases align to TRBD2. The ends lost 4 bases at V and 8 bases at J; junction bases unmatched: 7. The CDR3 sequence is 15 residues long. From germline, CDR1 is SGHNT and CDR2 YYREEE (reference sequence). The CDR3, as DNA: TGTGCCAGCAGCGTTTCTAGCGGGAGGGCCCATGAGCAGTTCTTC. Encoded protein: CASSVSSGRAHEQFF.

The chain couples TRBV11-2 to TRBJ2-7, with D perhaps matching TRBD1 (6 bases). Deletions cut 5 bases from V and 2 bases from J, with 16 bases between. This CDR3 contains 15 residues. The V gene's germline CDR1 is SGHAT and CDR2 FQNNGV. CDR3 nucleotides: TGTGCCAGCAGCCCAGCCGGGACACCCACCTACGAGCAGTACTTC. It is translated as CASSPAGTPTYEQYF.

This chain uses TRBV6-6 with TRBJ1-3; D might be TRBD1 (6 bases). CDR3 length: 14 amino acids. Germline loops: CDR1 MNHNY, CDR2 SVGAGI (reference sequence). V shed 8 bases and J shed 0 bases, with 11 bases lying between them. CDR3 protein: CASSGGASGNTIYF. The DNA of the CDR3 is TGTGCCAGCTCGGGGGGGGCCTCTGGAAACACCATATATTTT.

The CDR3 nucleotides read TGTGCCAGCAGCTTCACGGGGGGTCCAGAGACCCAGTACTTC. It yields the protein CASSFTGGPETQYF. This chain connects TRBV6-5 to TRBJ2-5, with 7 nucleotides matching TRBD2. The J segment lost 4 bases and the V segment lost 6 bases, leaving 8 bases of the junction unmatched. CDR1 and CDR2 (germline): MNHEY, SVGAGI. The CDR3 consists of 14 residues.

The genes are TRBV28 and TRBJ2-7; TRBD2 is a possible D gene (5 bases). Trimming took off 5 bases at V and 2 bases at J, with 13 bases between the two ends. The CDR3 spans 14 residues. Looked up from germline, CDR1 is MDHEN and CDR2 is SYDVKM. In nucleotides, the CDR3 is TGTGCCAGCAGTCCCAGAGGACTCACCTACGAGCAGTACTTC. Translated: CASSPRGLTYEQYF.

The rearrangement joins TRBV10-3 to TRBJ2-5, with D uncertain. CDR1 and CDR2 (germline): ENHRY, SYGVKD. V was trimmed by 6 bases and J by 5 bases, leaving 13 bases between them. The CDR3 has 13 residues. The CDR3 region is CAISGITFETQYF. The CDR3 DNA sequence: TGTGCCATCAGCGGTATAACGTTTGAGACCCAGTACTTC.

As DNA, the CDR3 is TGTGCCAGCAGTGAAGCTGGGAGCGGGAGAGTCACAGATACGCAGTATTTT. As protein: CASSEAGSGRVTDTQYF. The chain combines TRBV6-4 with TRBJ2-3; TRBD2 agrees at 8 bases. Germline CDR1 and CDR2: MRHNA and SNTAGT. The ends lost 3 bases at V and 2 bases at J; junction bases unmatched: 10. CDR3 length: 17 amino acids.

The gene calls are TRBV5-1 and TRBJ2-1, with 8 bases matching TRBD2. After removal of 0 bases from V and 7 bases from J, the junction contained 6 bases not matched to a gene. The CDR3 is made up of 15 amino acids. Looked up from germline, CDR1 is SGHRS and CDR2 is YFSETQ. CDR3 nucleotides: TGCGCCAGCAGCTTGGTGGGCGGGGGGCGGAATGAGCAGTTCTTC. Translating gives CASSLVGGGRNEQFF.

CDR3 sequence (DNA): TGTGCCAGCAGTTTGTCGGACGGAGTTGAAGCTTTCTTT. Amino acids: CASSLSDGVEAFF. The J gene is TRBJ1-1, the V gene TRBV28; D call uncertain. The CDR3 runs to 13 residues. Per the germline V gene, CDR1 is MDHEN and CDR2 is SYDVKM. V shed 3 bases and J shed 7 bases, with 12 bases lying between them.

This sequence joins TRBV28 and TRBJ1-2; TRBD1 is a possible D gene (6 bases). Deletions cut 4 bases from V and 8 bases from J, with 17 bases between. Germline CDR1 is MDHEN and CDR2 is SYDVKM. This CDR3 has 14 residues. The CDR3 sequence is CASSYGRDQGGYTF. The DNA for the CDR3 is TGTGCCAGCAGTTACGGACGGGACCAGGGGGGCTACACCTTC.